This TCR beta chain is from a study of blood T cell repertoires in COVID-19. At the level of the study: There were acute and convalescent COVID-19 samples, and they came from the United States, Italy and Spain. The cDNA or gDNA used as material had been derived from T cells, B-cell-depleted T cells, or PBMCs.

Original handling: How many nucleated cells were present was estimated from reference gene primer amplification. Only in-frame clones appear in the TCRdb table, and some are missing; sequencing was by immunoSEQ multiplex PCR. That table furnishes V, J and clone size, whereas the DNA furnished D and trimming. The table records about 330,000 clones, roughly 85% of them present only once. The germline gives CDR1 SNHLY, CDR2 FYNNEI. V was shortened by 7 bases and J by 4 bases, with 11 bases between the two germline ends. The CDR3 spans 12 residues. Material for sequencing was peripheral blood. This chain links TRBV2 with TRBJ2-7; D uncertain. This receptor was identified in a human donor in a cohort sampled during active COVID-19. CDR3 region: CASTRLRYEQYF. The CDR3 DNA follows: TGTGCCAGCACGCGGCTCCGGTACGAGCAGTACTTC.